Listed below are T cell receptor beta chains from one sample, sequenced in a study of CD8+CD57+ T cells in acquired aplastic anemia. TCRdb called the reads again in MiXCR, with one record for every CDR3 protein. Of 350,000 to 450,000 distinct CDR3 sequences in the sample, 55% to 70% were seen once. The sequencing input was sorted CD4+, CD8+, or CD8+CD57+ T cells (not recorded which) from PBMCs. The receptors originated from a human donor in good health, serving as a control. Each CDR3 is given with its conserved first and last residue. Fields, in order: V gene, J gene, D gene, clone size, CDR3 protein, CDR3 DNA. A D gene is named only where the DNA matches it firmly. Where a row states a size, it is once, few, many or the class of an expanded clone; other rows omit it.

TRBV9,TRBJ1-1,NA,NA,CASSLGRGEAYTVAFF,TGTGCCAGCAGCTTAGGCCGTGGGGAGGCCTACACTGTAGCTTTCTTT
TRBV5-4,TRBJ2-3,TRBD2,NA,CASSSGGPTDTQYF,TGTGCCAGCAGCTCGGGGGGGCCTACAGATACGCAGTATTTT
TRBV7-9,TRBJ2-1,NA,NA,CASSLVGSAEQFF,TGTGCCAGCAGCTTAGTCGGCAGTGCTGAGCAGTTCTTC
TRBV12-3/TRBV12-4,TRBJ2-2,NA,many,CASSPLTDNTGELFF,TGTGCCAGCAGTCCCCTGACAGATAACACCGGGGAGCTGTTTTTT
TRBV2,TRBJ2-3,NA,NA,CASSDSKQYF,TGTGCCAGCAGTGATTCTAAGCAGTACTTT
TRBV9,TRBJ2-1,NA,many,CASSVVGQGEQFF,TGTGCCAGCAGCGTAGTCGGGCAGGGGGAGCAGTTCTTC
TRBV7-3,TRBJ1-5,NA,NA,CASSLSGGYNSPLQHF,TGTGCCAGCAGCTTAAGTGGGGGCTATAATTCACCCCTCCAGCATTTT
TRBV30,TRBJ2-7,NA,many,CAWSVTGSYEQYF,TGTGCCTGGAGTGTTACAGGGTCCTACGAGCAGTACTTC
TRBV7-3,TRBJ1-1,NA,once,CASSLAEKSNQPQF,TGTGCCAGCAGCTTAGCAGAGAAGAGCAATCAGCCCCAGTTT
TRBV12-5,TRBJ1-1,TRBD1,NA,CASGYTGGGAEAFF,TGTGCTAGTGGTTACACAGGGGGCGGCGCTGAAGCTTTCTTT
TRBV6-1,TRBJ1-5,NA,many,CASSRGGQPQHF,TGTGCCAGCAGCCGAGGAGGACAGCCCCAGCATTTT
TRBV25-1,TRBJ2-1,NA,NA,CASCASDAGIEQFF,TGTGCCAGCTGTGCATCGGACGCGGGGATTGAGCAGTTCTTC
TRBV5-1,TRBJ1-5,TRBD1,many,CASSMGQGNNQPQHF,TGCGCCAGCAGCATGGGACAGGGGAACAATCAGCCCCAGCATTTT
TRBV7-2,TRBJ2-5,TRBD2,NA,CASSVRLGGGNIQETQYF,TGTGCCAGCAGTGTTCGACTGGGGGGGGGGAACATACAAGAGACCCAGTACTTC
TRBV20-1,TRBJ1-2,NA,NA,CSARGVGPYYTF,TGCAGTGCTAGAGGAGTCGGGCCGTACTACACCTTC
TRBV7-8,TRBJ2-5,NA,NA,CASSPVNGGGSETQYF,TGTGCCAGCAGTCCAGTGAACGGAGGAGGTTCGGAGACCCAGTACTTC